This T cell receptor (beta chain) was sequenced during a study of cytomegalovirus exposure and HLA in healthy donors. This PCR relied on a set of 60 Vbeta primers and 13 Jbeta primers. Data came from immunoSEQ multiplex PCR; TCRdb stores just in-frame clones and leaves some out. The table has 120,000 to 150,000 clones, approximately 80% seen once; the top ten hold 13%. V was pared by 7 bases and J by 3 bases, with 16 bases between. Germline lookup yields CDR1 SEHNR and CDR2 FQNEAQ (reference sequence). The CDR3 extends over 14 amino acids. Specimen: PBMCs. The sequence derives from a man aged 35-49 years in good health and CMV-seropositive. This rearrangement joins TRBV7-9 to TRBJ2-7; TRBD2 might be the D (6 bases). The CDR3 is CASTHGGDVYEQYF. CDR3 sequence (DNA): TGTGCCAGCACCCACGGCGGGGACGTCTACGAGCAGTACTTC.